Below, 12 T cell receptor beta chains from the same sample are listed, as sequenced in a study of blood T cell repertoires in COVID-19. Clones were read by immunoSEQ multiplex PCR, and TCRdb kept only the in-frame ones, dropping some. The sample carries under 250,000 clones, 80% to 85% recorded once. What was sequenced was peripheral blood. Receptors originate from a woman aged 60-75 years with acute or convalescent COVID-19.

The CDR3 loop is CASSTIREETQYF. The CDR3 DNA follows: TGTGCCAGCAGCACGATCCGAGAGGAGACCCAGTACTTC. The chain recombines TRBV7-2 with TRBJ2-5, with no clear D. Germline CDR1 reads SGHTA; CDR2 reads FQGNSA. Between the trimmed V and J ends, which lost 5 bases and 5 bases, there was a span of 12 bases. CDR3 length equals 13 residues.

The chain uses TRBV2 and TRBJ2-7, with D hard to call. CDR1 is SNHLY and CDR2 is FYNNEI in the germline V gene. V was clipped by 5 bases and J by 1 base, with 9 bases between them. CDR3 size: 13 residues. The CDR3 DNA follows: TGTGCCAGCAGTCGTACAGCTTCCTACGAGCAGTACTTC. This codes for CASSRTASYEQYF.

The rearrangement links TRBV3-1 (or the pseudogene TRBV3-2) to TRBJ2-5, with D possibly TRBD1 on 5 matching bases. Germline V gene data show CDR1 as LGHDT and CDR2 as YNNKEL (reference sequence). The length of the CDR3 is 15 residues. V shed 4 bases and J shed 3 bases, with 15 bases lying between them. For the CDR3, the DNA is TGTGCCAGCAGCCCACCTTCCCAGGGTAAAGAGACCCAGTACTTC. The encoded protein is CASSPPSQGKETQYF.

The genes are TRBV3-1 (or the pseudogene TRBV3-2) and TRBJ1-2; 7 nucleotides line up with TRBD1. V lost 3 bases to trimming and J lost 5 bases; unmatched junction nucleotides: 9. The germline gives CDR1 LGHDT, CDR2 YNNKEL (reference sequence). The CDR3 has 15 residues. The CDR3 DNA sequence: TGTGCCAGCAGCCACTTACAGGGGACGATTTATGGCTACACCTTC. As protein: CASSHLQGTIYGYTF.

The chain is built from TRBV2 and TRBJ1-1; maybe TRBD1 (5 bases). Trimming pared 6 bases from V and 10 bases from J, leaving 15 bases between. CDR1 and CDR2 from the germline V gene are SNHLY and FYNNEI. This CDR3 is built from 12 residues. The CDR3 here is CASSLRAVTAFF. The CDR3 DNA reads as TGTGCCAGCAGCCTCAGGGCAGTGACAGCTTTCTTT.

This clone turned up a few times. The gene calls are TRBV2 and TRBJ2-1, with D possibly matching TRBD2 (5 bases). The CDR3 loop spans 14 amino acids. Germline loops: CDR1 SNHLY, CDR2 FYNNEI. V was shortened by 8 bases and J by 9 bases, with 20 bases between the two germline ends. This CDR3 reads CASGTSAALLEQFF. In nucleotides, the CDR3 is TGTGCCAGCGGAACATCAGCGGCCTTACTTGAGCAGTTCTTC.

The chain joins TRBV28 to TRBJ1-5, with D perhaps matching TRBD1 (6 bases). CDR3 length equals 16 residues. V was cut by 7 bases and J by 2 bases, with 18 bases left in between. The germline CDR1 and CDR2 sequences are MDHEN and SYDVKM. This CDR3 is CASTPAGGYGNQPQHF. Written as DNA, the CDR3 is TGTGCCAGCACCCCGGCGGGGGGCTATGGCAATCAGCCCCAGCATTTT. Filled out from reference TRBV28 and TRBJ1-5, the complete variable domain reads DVKVTQSSRYLVKRTGEKVFLECVQDMDHENMFWYRQDPGLGLRLIYFSYDVKMKEKGDIPEGYSVSREKKERFSLILESASTNQTSMYLCASTPAGGYGNQPQHFGDGTRLSIL.

V and J are TRBV6-5 and TRBJ2-1, with 10 bases aligning to TRBD1. The ends lost 7 bases at V and 5 bases at J; junction bases unmatched: 5. CDR1 MNHEY and CDR2 SVGAGI come from the germline V gene. This CDR3 has 14 amino acids. The CDR3 nucleotides read TGTGCCAGCACCCCAGGACAGGGGGACAATGAGCAGTTCTTC. It translates to CASTPGQGDNEQFF.

A remark on this clone: The sample contains more than one DNA sequence encoding this CDR3. J is TRBJ2-1 and V is TRBV5-1, with 8 bases matching TRBD2. Germline CDR1 reads SGHRS; CDR2 reads YFSETQ. J lost 2 bases, V lost 0 bases, and 4 bases had no gene match. CDR3 length: 16 residues. CDR3 DNA: TGCGCCAGCAGCTTGGTGTCGGGGGGGCCCTACAATGAGCAGTTCTTC. Protein sequence: CASSLVSGGPYNEQFF.

V and J are TRBV7-3 and TRBJ2-2; 7 bases match TRBD1. Germline V gene data show CDR1 as SGHTA and CDR2 as FQGTGA. This CDR3 has 16 amino acids. V dropped 5 bases and J dropped 5; count of bases not matched to a gene: 11. The CDR3 loop reads CASSATGTVFTGELFF. The CDR3 bases are TGTGCCAGCAGCGCAACCGGGACAGTTTTTACCGGGGAGCTGTTTTTT.

The J gene is TRBJ2-4, the V gene TRBV11-2; a possible D gene is TRBD1 (6 bases). This CDR3 is built from 15 residues. Germline assignment: CDR1 SGHAT and CDR2 FQNNGV. V was shortened by 4 bases and J by 0 bases, with 10 bases between the two germline ends. The CDR3 bases are TGTGCCAGCAGCTATACAGGGTTAGCCAAAAACATTCAGTACTTC. Translated, it gives CASSYTGLAKNIQYF.

J is TRBJ2-7 and V is TRBV7-2; TRBD2 might be the D (5 bases). Per the germline V gene, CDR1 is SGHTA and CDR2 is FQGNSA. This CDR3 is 15 amino acids long. The V and J ends lost 1 base and 5 bases respectively, with 15 bases between them. This CDR3 reads CASSLDRGNIDEQYF. The CDR3 DNA sequence: TGTGCCAGCAGCTTAGACCGGGGTAACATCGACGAGCAGTACTTC.